Listed below are T cell receptor beta chains from one sample, sequenced in a study of cytomegalovirus exposure and HLA in healthy donors. Produced via immunoSEQ multiplex PCR; TCRdb's table is partial and in-frame only. Here the sample spans some 190,000 clones, about four fifths being singletons. The sequencing sample was made of PBMCs. Source of these receptors: a woman in her 30s in good health and CMV-seronegative. Both conserved end residues are trimmed from each CDR3. A D gene is named only where the DNA matches it firmly.

j_call: TRBJ1-1
v_call: TRBV5-1
d_call: -
cdr3_aa: ASSLDLNRGTEAF

j_call: TRBJ2-5
v_call: TRBV7-7
d_call: TRBD2
cdr3_aa: ASSQSGGDLETQY

j_call: TRBJ1-5
v_call: TRBV4-2
d_call: TRBD1
cdr3_aa: ASSPTVQGIHSNQPQH

j_call: TRBJ2-7
v_call: TRBV9
d_call: -
cdr3_aa: ASSVGGQILYEQY

j_call: TRBJ2-1
v_call: TRBV27
d_call: -
cdr3_aa: ASSPQVWTALLLNSEQF

j_call: TRBJ2-1
v_call: TRBV5-4
d_call: TRBD2
cdr3_aa: ASSRDGGDNEQF

j_call: TRBJ1-2
v_call: TRBV27
d_call: -
cdr3_aa: ASSLSPKGVAGYT

j_call: TRBJ2-5
v_call: TRBV25-1
d_call: -
cdr3_aa: ASSGQGPQETQY

j_call: TRBJ2-5
v_call: TRBV5-6
d_call: -
cdr3_aa: ASSSQGVRETQY

j_call: TRBJ1-2
v_call: TRBV4-3
d_call: TRBD1
cdr3_aa: ASSQFIRGPEHRLNNYGYT